The 16 T cell receptor beta chains listed next were all sequenced from one sample in a study of human T cells and chemical hapten exposure. TCRdb reanalysed the RACE reads using MiXCR and keeps one entry per CDR3 protein. The top ten clones hold approximately 3.1% of a sample with around 95,000 distinct CDR3 sequences, less than 14% of them seen once. Stated time point: pre-sensitization, week 0. Treatment noted: therapeutic diphenylcyclopropenone sensitization with weekly scalp DPC. Material: whole blood, obtained in connection with sensitization to the hapten diphenylcyclopropenone (DPC). Receptor source: a woman aged 55 to 70 with alopecia areata. Some clones in this sample may be carry-over from other donors' samples.

Ten or more counts support this clonotype. The chain employs TRBV7-9 and TRBJ1-5, with 7 positions matching TRBD1. The CDR3 has 13 residues. Germline V lookup: CDR1 SEHNR, CDR2 FQNEAQ (reference sequence). Trimming removed 5 bases from V and 5 bases from J; junction bases left unmatched: 3. DNA of the CDR3: TGTGCCAGCAGCCCAGGGGGGGATCAGCCCCAGCATTTT. Residues: CASSPGGDQPQHF.

This clonotype was observed at least ten times. The rearrangement joins TRBV6-4 to TRBJ2-2; D ambiguous. The germline gives CDR1 MRHNA, CDR2 SNTAGT. CDR3 length: 12 amino acids. The germline V and J ends were trimmed by 1 base and 7 bases, with 4 bases remaining between them. The CDR3 DNA sequence: TGTGCCAGCAGTGACTTGAACGGGGAGCTGTTTTTT. This encodes CASSDLNGELFF.

This clonotype was detected many times. At one of its ends the junction is not consistent with the germline gene, which may arise from a read error. The chain uses TRBV7-2 and TRBJ2-1; D is unclear. This CDR3 has 11 amino acids. Germline CDR1 and CDR2: SGHTA and FQGNSA. In DNA form, the CDR3 reads TGTGCCAGCAGCTCGGCCCAAGTTCAGGTCTTC. This codes for CASSSAQVQVF.

In its sample, this clonotype was seen many times. CDR3 protein: CASRGGQGVNIQYF. The CDR3 DNA follows: TGTGCCAGCAGAGGTGGACAGGGAGTGAACATTCAGTACTTC. This sequence joins TRBV6-6 and TRBJ2-4; 8 nucleotides match TRBD1. This CDR3 is built from 14 residues. CDR1 MNHNY and CDR2 SVGAGI come from the germline V gene (reference sequence). The junction had 8 bases not matched to a gene; V was cut back by 6 bases and J by 7 bases.

This clonotype was recorded at least ten times. The CDR3 coding sequence is TGCAGTGCTAGTTCTGTGGGAATGATCTATGGCTACACCTTC. This encodes CSASSVGMIYGYTF. This chain uses TRBV20-1 with TRBJ1-2; the D is unclear. The V end was cut by 3 bases, the J end by 4 bases, with 15 bases between. The CDR3 spans 14 residues. CDR1 is DFQATT and CDR2 is SNEGSKA in the germline V gene (reference sequence).

The genes are TRBV6-5 and TRBJ2-5, with TRBD1 identical over 12 bases. Germline trimming cut 4 bases from V and 5 bases from J; bases unmatched to any gene: 5. This CDR3 is 15 amino acids long. CDR1 is MNHEY and CDR2 is SVGAGI in the germline V gene. CDR3 protein: CASSLGQGALETQYF. Written as DNA, the CDR3 is TGTGCCAGCAGTTTGGGACAGGGGGCGTTGGAGACCCAGTACTTC.

This clonotype has more than one count but fewer than ten. The CDR3 nucleotides read TGTGCCAGCAGCGGGACCGTACGGCAGCCCCAGCATTTT. It specifies CASSGTVRQPQHF. The chain combines TRBV5-4 with TRBJ1-5; D may be TRBD1 (5 bases). Germline V lookup: CDR1 SGHNT, CDR2 YYREEE (reference sequence). The CDR3 is 13 amino acids. Between the trimmed V and J ends, which lost 4 bases and 7 bases, there was a span of 12 bases.

This clonotype was detected ten times or more. As DNA, the CDR3 is TGTGCCAGCAGTTACGTCTTGCAGCCCCAGCATTTT. Residues: CASSYVLQPQHF. The chain recombines TRBV6-2 or TRBV6-3 with TRBJ1-5; no clear D gene. Deletions cut 2 bases from V and 7 bases from J, with 6 bases between. This CDR3 is 12 amino acids long. The V gene's germline CDR1 is MNHEY and CDR2 SVGEGT.

This clonotype was found many times. This chain links TRBV5-6 with TRBJ1-5, with TRBD1 identical over 9 bases. Germline CDR1 SGHDT, CDR2 YYEEEE. CDR3 size: 15 residues. The V segment lost 2 bases and the J segment 7 bases; nucleotides outside the gene matches: 7. The DNA for the CDR3 is TGTGCCAGCAGCTTCGGGACAGGGCTCAAACAGCCCCAGCATTTT. Encoded protein: CASSFGTGLKQPQHF.

This clonotype was recorded at least ten times. V and J are TRBV24-1 and TRBJ2-1; D not certain. The germline V gene encodes CDR1 KGHDR and CDR2 SFDVKD. The V end was cut by 5 bases, the J end by 0 bases, with 13 bases between. There are 16 residues in the CDR3. The CDR3 bases are TGTGCCACCAGTGGTTCCGGAGATTCCTCCTACAATGAGCAGTTCTTC. Amino acid sequence: CATSGSGDSSYNEQFF.

With regard to this clonotype: A much more abundant neighbour one base away suggests this may be a read error. J is TRBJ2-5 and V is TRBV11-2, with TRBD2 identical over 11 bases. CDR1 and CDR2 from the germline V gene are SGHAT and FQNNGV. This CDR3 has 15 amino acids. V shed 4 bases and J 7 bases; nucleotides not matched to a gene: 8. CDR3 in DNA: TGTGCCAGCAGCTCTCGCCTAGCGGGAGGTAGGACCCAGTACTTC. Translation gives CASSSRLAGGRTQYF.

On this clonotype: A single base separates this from a much larger clone, so it may be a read error. The V and J genes are TRBV7-9 and TRBJ2-5; no firm D call. This CDR3 comprises 13 residues. From germline, CDR1 is SEHNR and CDR2 FQNEAQ (reference sequence). Trimming left V 1 base short and J 1 base short, with 4 bases between. DNA of the CDR3: TGTGCCAGCAGCTTAGGGTTCCAAGAGACCCAGTACTTC. Translated: CASSLGFQETQYF.

This clonotype was detected ten times or more. The CDR3 region is CASSEGPGASTEAFF. CDR3 bases: TGTGCCAGCAGTGAGGGTCCGGGGGCGTCCACTGAAGCTTTCTTT. The chain combines TRBV2 with TRBJ1-1; D perhaps matches TRBD1 (6 bases). Per germline, CDR1 SNHLY and CDR2 FYNNEI. This CDR3 has 15 amino acids. V shed 3 bases and J shed 4 bases, with 15 bases lying between them.

This clonotype was counted between two and nine times. The J gene is TRBJ1-1, the V gene TRBV18; the D is unclear. The CDR3 covers 15 residues. The V end was cut by 0 bases, the J end by 1 base, with 9 bases between. Germline-derived CDR1 and CDR2 are KGHSH and LQKENI. The CDR3 region is CASSPPGVPNTEAFF. CDR3 bases: TGTGCCAGCTCACCACCCGGGGTACCGAACACTGAAGCTTTCTTT. The entire variable domain, with the rest obtained from reference TRBV18 and TRBJ1-1, is as follows: NAGVMQNPRHLVRRRGQEARLRCSPMKGHSHVYWYRQLPEEGLKFMVYLQKENIIDESGMPKERFSAEFPKEGPSILRIQQVVRGDSAAYFCASSPPGVPNTEAFFGQGTRLTVV.

V usage is TRBV6-1 and J usage is TRBJ1-2; D uncertain. CDR3 size: 15 residues. V shed 6 bases and J shed 3 bases, with 17 bases lying between them. The germline CDR1 and CDR2 sequences are MNHNS and SASEGT. The chain's CDR3 is CASRPPMDGYYGYTF. DNA of the CDR3: TGTGCCAGCAGGCCCCCGATGGACGGATACTATGGCTACACCTTC.

V usage is TRBV24-1 and J usage is TRBJ2-5; no clear D. V was trimmed by 3 bases and J by 5 bases, leaving 6 bases between them. Germline values: CDR1 KGHDR, CDR2 SFDVKD. CDR3 size: 12 residues. CDR3 in amino acids: CATSDIQETQYF. CDR3 DNA: TGTGCCACCAGTGATATCCAGGAGACCCAGTACTTC.